This is a list of T cell receptor beta chains from one sample in a study of blood T cell repertoires in COVID-19. The protocol was immunoSEQ multiplex PCR, while the TCRdb copy is restricted to in-frame clones and leaves out a portion. Counted here are tens of thousands of clones, approximately 84% occurring once; the ten biggest clones make up roughly 3.2%. The sample consisted of peripheral blood. These receptor sequences come from a middle-aged man with active COVID-19. The CDR3 runs from the conserved cysteine through the conserved F or W. Fields, in order: V gene, clone size, D gene, J gene, CDR3 DNA, CDR3 protein. A D gene is named only where the DNA matches it firmly. Clone size is given for some rows only: seen once, a few or many times, or a class if the clone is expanded.

TRBV7-2	.	TRBD2	TRBJ2-4	TGTGCCAGCAGCTTATCAGAACTAGCGGGAAATTACTACTTC	CASSLSELAGNYYF
TRBV7-2	.	.	TRBJ2-3	TGTGCCAGCAGCTTAGCGGGACTCGCCGGGGATACGCAGTATTTT	CASSLAGLAGDTQYF
TRBV19	.	TRBD1	TRBJ1-5	TGTGCCAGTATGGACGGACAGGGGGCAGGTCAGCCCCAGCATTTT	CASMDGQGAGQPQHF
TRBV9	.	.	TRBJ2-7	TGTGCCAGCAGCGTAGGCGGGACGGGAACCTACGAGCAGTACTTC	CASSVGGTGTYEQYF
TRBV27	.	.	TRBJ1-4	TGTGCCAGCAGTTACGGTACGGAGCAAAAACTGTTTTTT	CASSYGTEQKLFF
TRBV3-1/TRBV3-2	few	.	TRBJ1-3	TGTGCCAGCAGCCAACAGGGAGGAAACACCATATATTTT	CASSQQGGNTIYF
TRBV7-2	.	.	TRBJ2-3	TGTGCCAGCAGCTCCGTGCGCTTCGGACACACAGATACGCAGTATTTT	CASSSVRFGHTDTQYF
TRBV4-1	.	.	TRBJ1-1	.	CASSQVGTGATFF
TRBV7-3	once	TRBD1	TRBJ2-3	TGTGCCAGCAGCTTACTTGGCAGGGGGATTGTAGATACGCAGTATTTT	CASSLLGRGIVDTQYF
TRBV4-1	few	.	TRBJ1-6	TGCGCCAGCAGCCGAGGACAGATTGGAAATTCACCCCTCCACTTT	CASSRGQIGNSPLHF
TRBV24-1	.	TRBD2	TRBJ2-7	TGTGCCACCAGTGATAGCGGGAAGGCATACGAGCAGTACTTC	CATSDSGKAYEQYF
TRBV19	few	TRBD1	TRBJ2-7	TGTGCCAGTAGTATAGCCTGGGGACAGTACTACGAGCAGTACTTC	CASSIAWGQYYEQYF
TRBV28	few	.	TRBJ1-6	TGTGCCAGCAGTGATTACAGGTTAACTCTTAATTCACCCCTCCACTTT	CASSDYRLTLNSPLHF
TRBV18	.	TRBD1	TRBJ1-6	TGTGCCAGCTCGCGGACAGGGTATAATTCACCCCTCCACTTT	CASSRTGYNSPLHF
TRBV10-3	.	.	TRBJ2-7	TGTGCCATCAGTGGTCCCGGGGTCCACGAGCAGTACTTC	CAISGPGVHEQYF
TRBV15	.	TRBD1	TRBJ2-1	TGTGCCACCAGCGGGGACAGTCAGGAGCAGTTCTTC	CATSGDSQEQFF
TRBV6-4	.	.	TRBJ2-1	TGTGCCAGCAGTGGGGAGGCCACCTACAATGAGCAGTTCTTC	CASSGEATYNEQFF
TRBV19	.	.	TRBJ1-1	TGTGCCAGTAGTATAGGTCGACAGGAGAACACTGAAGCTTTCTTT	CASSIGRQENTEAFF
TRBV6-5	once	.	TRBJ1-2	TGTGCCAGCAGTTCACGAGGATTGGGCTATGGCTACACCTTC	CASSSRGLGYGYTF
TRBV7-8	few	.	TRBJ2-2	TGTGCCAGCAGCCCCTACCTTGCCGGGGAGCTGTTTTTT	CASSPYLAGELFF
TRBV9	.	TRBD2	TRBJ2-3	TGTGCCAGCAGCCCCGGGAGGAGGACAGATACGCAGTATTTT	CASSPGRRTDTQYF
TRBV2	.	.	TRBJ2-1	TGTGCCAGCAACCGTGGCGGGGATGAGCAGTTCTTC	CASNRGGDEQFF
TRBV7-9	.	.	TRBJ1-1	TGTGCCAGCAGCTTAGGAAGCCCAGCTTTCTTT	CASSLGSPAFF
TRBV9	.	TRBD2	TRBJ2-7	TGTGCCAGCAGCGTAGATGGGTCTAGCGGGGGTATCTACGAGCAGTACTTC	CASSVDGSSGGIYEQYF
TRBV4-1	.	TRBD1	TRBJ1-2	TGCGCCAGCAGCCAACGAACCCTGGACAGTCCCAGGGGGACGCATGGCTACACCTTC	CASSQRTLDSPRGTHGYTF
TRBV11-3	.	TRBD2	TRBJ2-1	TGTGCCAGCAGCTTAGGGGGGTCTTCTCGGCTAGCGGGAGGGCAGTTCTTC	CASSLGGSSRLAGGQFF
TRBV30	.	.	TRBJ2-3	TGTGCCTGGAGTGTAAGGTGGAGCACAAGCACAGATACGCAGTATTTT	CAWSVRWSTSTDTQYF
TRBV5-1	.	.	TRBJ2-5	TGCGCCAGCAGCTTGGGAGACAGCACGCAAGAGACCCAGTACTTC	CASSLGDSTQETQYF
TRBV28	.	.	TRBJ1-2	TGTGCCAGCACATCAAGTGGAGATGGCTACACCTTC	CASTSSGDGYTF
TRBV5-4	.	TRBD1	TRBJ2-1	TGTGCCAGCAGCCTGCCAGGGGGTGAGCAGTTCTTC	CASSLPGGEQFF
TRBV11-2	many	.	TRBJ2-3	TGTGCCAGCAGCCGACAGGTCAAGCCTAGCACAGATACGCAGTATTTT	CASSRQVKPSTDTQYF
TRBV6-4	.	.	TRBJ2-5	TGTGCCCTAGCAGACTCGGACGAAGCCCAAGAGACCCAGTACTTC	CALADSDEAQETQYF
TRBV7-8	few	.	TRBJ1-2	TGTGCCAGCAGCATTGCAGGGGATTATGGCTACACCTTC	CASSIAGDYGYTF
TRBV6-1	few	TRBD2	TRBJ2-1	TGTGCCAGCAGTGTGCCTAGCGGGACCTCCTACAATGAGCAGTTCTTC	CASSVPSGTSYNEQFF
TRBV11-2	.	.	TRBJ2-5	TGTGCCAGCAGCTTAGATGGGTGGGCAGGGCGGATTCAAGAGACCCAGTACTTC	CASSLDGWAGRIQETQYF
TRBV20-1	once	.	TRBJ2-3	TGCAGTGCCTCCCGTTCAGATACGCAGTATTTT	CSASRSDTQYF
TRBV29-1	.	TRBD1	TRBJ1-1	TGCAGCCTCGGACAGGGGGCGGGTGAAGCTTTCTTT	CSLGQGAGEAFF
TRBV11-2	.	TRBD1	TRBJ1-5	TGTGCCAGTCAACCGGGACAGGGGTCGTTCAATCAGCCCCAGCATTTT	CASQPGQGSFNQPQHF
TRBV28	.	TRBD1	TRBJ1-2	TGTGCCAGCAGTTCAGGGGGCGGAGGCTACACCTTC	CASSSGGGGYTF
TRBV14	.	.	TRBJ2-5	TGTGCCAGCTCAAAGAGGAGAGAGACCCAGTACTTC	CASSKRRETQYF
TRBV6-4	.	TRBD1	TRBJ2-7	TGTGCCAGCTGGGACAGGGGTCCCTACGAGCAGTACTTC	CASWDRGPYEQYF
TRBV19	.	.	TRBJ2-7	TGTGCCAGTAGTATATCGGGGAACGAGCAGTACTTC	CASSISGNEQYF
TRBV7-2	.	.	TRBJ1-5	TGTGCCAGCGGTCCTCGGAGGGGAGGAGGTAATCAGCCCCAGCATTTT	CASGPRRGGGNQPQHF
TRBV7-9	few	TRBD2	TRBJ2-7	TGTGCCAGCAGCGTTGGGACTAGCGGGAGTGGATACGAGCAGTACTTC	CASSVGTSGSGYEQYF
TRBV5-4	.	TRBD2	TRBJ2-1	TGTGCCAGCAGCTTGGACGGGAGGAACTACAATGAGCAGTTCTTC	CASSLDGRNYNEQFF
TRBV19	once	TRBD1	TRBJ1-3	TGTGCCACCAATACAGGGGGGCGGAACACCATATATTTT	CATNTGGRNTIYF
TRBV7-6	.	TRBD2	TRBJ2-3	TGTGCCAGCAGCTCCCGAGGGGCGGGAGGCCGAACAGATACGCAGTATTTT	CASSSRGAGGRTDTQYF
TRBV7-7	.	TRBD2	TRBJ2-1	TGTGCCAGCAGCCCTAATGGACTAGCGGGGGACAATGAGCAGTTCTTC	CASSPNGLAGDNEQFF
TRBV29-1	once	.	TRBJ2-1	TGCAGCGGCGAGGCGAGCTCCTACAATGAGCAGTTCTTC	CSGEASSYNEQFF
TRBV28	.	TRBD1	TRBJ2-1	TGTGCCAGCAGTCCTAGAGGGTGGACAGGGAACAATGAGCAGTTCTTC	CASSPRGWTGNNEQFF
TRBV5-1	.	.	TRBJ2-7	TGCGCCAGCAGCCAAGGTGGGGGGGCGAGGTACGAGCAGTACTTC	CASSQGGGARYEQYF
TRBV20-1	.	.	TRBJ2-7	TGCAGTGCTAGTCCCACCCCGGGATCCTACGAGCAGTACTTC	CSASPTPGSYEQYF
TRBV19	.	.	TRBJ1-1	TGTGCCAGTAGTATCCCCGGGTGGCGGAACACTGAAGCTTTCTTT	CASSIPGWRNTEAFF
TRBV6-1	.	TRBD1	TRBJ1-4	TGTGCCAGCAGTGAAGCTACAGGGGCGACTGAAAAACTGTTTTTT	CASSEATGATEKLFF
TRBV25-1	.	.	TRBJ1-1	TGTGCCAGCAGTGAGCCCGGGGGAAGAACTGAAGCTTTCTTT	CASSEPGGRTEAFF
TRBV28	once	TRBD1	TRBJ2-7	TGTGCCAGCAGTCTACCGGGACAGGGGGTTTACGAGCAGTACTTC	CASSLPGQGVYEQYF
TRBV3-1/TRBV3-2	.	.	TRBJ1-2	TGTGCCAGCAGCCAAGATCCCCAAACACGGGCGGGTGGCTACACCTTC	CASSQDPQTRAGGYTF